These 31 T cell receptor beta chains originate from one sample sequenced in a study of blood T cell repertoires in COVID-19. Sequencing used immunoSEQ multiplex PCR; TCRdb keeps in-frame clones, though not all of them. The sample carries approximately 50,000 clones, about nine tenths recorded once. Sample: peripheral blood. The receptors come from a man aged 40-55 years with acute or convalescent COVID-19.

This clone occurred once. This chain joins TRBV6-5 and TRBJ1-1; D is uncertain. This CDR3 has 14 amino acids. V was shortened by 10 bases and J by 0 bases, with 15 bases between the two germline ends. Germline V gives CDR1 MNHEY, CDR2 SVGAGI. The CDR3 DNA reads TGTGCCACCACGCCGCTCCAGATGAACACTGAAGCTTTCTTT. Translation gives CATTPLQMNTEAFF.

V usage is TRBV5-1 and J usage is TRBJ1-5; D may be TRBD1 (5 bases). The V end was cut by 5 bases, the J end by 7 bases, with 13 bases between. CDR3 length: 13 residues. From germline, CDR1 is SGHRS and CDR2 YFSETQ. The CDR3 is CASSSGSGQPQHF. The CDR3 DNA sequence: TGCGCCAGCAGTTCAGGGTCCGGACAGCCCCAGCATTTT.

V and J are TRBV25-1 and TRBJ2-7; 10 positions match TRBD2. This CDR3 is 17 amino acids long. V lost 1 base to trimming and J lost 0 bases; unmatched junction nucleotides: 6. Germline-derived CDR1 and CDR2 are MGHDK and SYGVNS. As DNA, the CDR3 is TGTGCCAGCAGTGAATGGGGGGGACTAGCGCACTCCTACGAGCAGTACTTC. Translated: CASSEWGGLAHSYEQYF.

The chain has TRBV5-1 and TRBJ1-2, with TRBD1 identical over 7 bases. J gave up 6 bases and V 3 bases, and 5 bases lay outside the gene matches. Looked up from germline, CDR1 is SGHRS and CDR2 is YFSETQ. The CDR3 length is 13 residues. CDR3 in DNA: TGCGCCAGCAGCTCCACAGGGGTCAATGGCTACACCTTC. Translating it yields CASSSTGVNGYTF.

The rearrangement links TRBV12-5 to TRBJ2-5; D perhaps matches TRBD1 (6 bases). V was trimmed by 6 bases and J by 5 bases, leaving 13 bases between them. The CDR3 is 13 amino acids. Germline-derived CDR1 and CDR2 are LGHNT and FRNRAP. The CDR3 sequence is CASGPDRGETQYF. The CDR3 coding sequence is TGTGCTAGTGGACCGGACAGAGGCGAGACCCAGTACTTC.

The table lists this clone with a count of one. V gene TRBV6-2 or TRBV6-3 combines with J gene TRBJ2-7; 7 positions agree with TRBD2. This CDR3 spans 12 amino acids. The V gene end was trimmed by 6 bases and the J gene end by 4 bases; junction bases not matched to a gene: 3. Germline CDR1 is MNHEY and CDR2 is SVGEGT. CDR3 loop: CASSSRGYEQYF. The DNA of the CDR3 is TGTGCCAGCAGCTCGCGGGGGTACGAGCAGTACTTC.

The V gene is TRBV7-2, the J gene TRBJ2-7, with D unclear. The CDR3 is 12 amino acids. Germline V lookup: CDR1 SGHTA, CDR2 FQGNSA. V lost 2 bases and J lost 6, with 8 bases in between. CDR3 loop: CASSLTGVEQYF. CDR3 DNA sequence: TGTGCCAGCAGCTTAACTGGTGTCGAGCAGTACTTC.

The V call is TRBV5-1, the J call TRBJ2-7; 8 bases fit TRBD1. Germline V gene sequence: CDR1 SGHRS, CDR2 YFSETQ. The V segment lost 4 bases and the J segment 4 bases; nucleotides outside the gene matches: 1. This CDR3 is 12 amino acids long. The DNA for the CDR3 is TGCGCCAGCAGCCGGACAGGGTACGAGCAGTACTTC. It specifies CASSRTGYEQYF.

The rearrangement uses TRBV5-6 and TRBJ1-4; D unresolved. CDR3 length: 12 amino acids. Trimming shortened V by 4 bases and J by 8 bases, and 9 bases separated the two germline ends. Germline V gives CDR1 SGHDT, CDR2 YYEEEE. The CDR3: CASSKPAEKLFF. DNA of the CDR3: TGTGCCAGCAGCAAACCTGCGGAAAAACTGTTTTTT.

V and J are TRBV28 and TRBJ1-1, with TRBD1 matching 8 bases. V lost 5 bases and J lost 2; bases outside the gene matches: 10. CDR3 length: 16 amino acids. CDR1 and CDR2 (germline): MDHEN, SYDVKM. CDR3 nucleotide sequence: TGTGCCAGCAGTCCATGGACAGGGAGGGGAAACACTGAAGCTTTCTTT. It specifies CASSPWTGRGNTEAFF.

CDR3 residues: CASSVYGNTIYF. The CDR3 bases are TGTGCCAGCAGTGTGTATGGAAACACCATATATTTT. The chain recombines TRBV2 with TRBJ1-3; D uncertain. The germline V gene has CDR1 SNHLY and CDR2 FYNNEI. The CDR3 length is 12 residues. Trimming took off 4 bases at V and 3 bases at J, with 4 bases between the two ends.

The chain combines TRBV19 with TRBJ1-2, with 9 nucleotides matching TRBD1. Germline V gene data show CDR1 as LNHDA and CDR2 as SQIVND (reference sequence). The CDR3 runs 13 residues. The V segment lost 8 bases and the J segment 5 bases; nucleotides outside the gene matches: 6. CDR3 sequence: CASSDRGRYGYTF. The CDR3 DNA reads TGTGCCAGTTCGGACAGGGGTCGATATGGCTACACCTTC.

The rearrangement uses TRBV6-4 and TRBJ2-1, with D possibly TRBD2 on 6 matching bases. V lost 1 base and J 7 bases, leaving 17 bases between the germline ends. Per germline, CDR1 MRHNA and CDR2 SNTAGT. The CDR3 is 16 residues long. CDR3 residues: CASSDLGTGRLNEQFF. The CDR3 DNA sequence: TGTGCCAGCAGTGACTTAGGGACTGGAAGATTAAATGAGCAGTTCTTC.

The chain joins TRBV29-1 to TRBJ1-2, with D maybe TRBD1 (5 bases). This CDR3 has 14 residues. V lost 0 bases and J 6 bases, leaving 14 bases between the germline ends. The germline V gene has CDR1 SQVTM and CDR2 ANQGSEA. CDR3 amino acids: CSVEDREAGHGYTF. CDR3 nucleotide sequence: TGCAGCGTTGAAGATCGTGAGGCAGGGCATGGCTACACCTTC.

The V and J genes are TRBV29-1 and TRBJ2-7; TRBD2 aligns across 11 bases. Germline CDR1 and CDR2: SQVTM and ANQGSEA. This CDR3 comprises 17 residues. After removal of 1 base from V and 4 bases from J, the junction contained 12 bases not matched to a gene. In nucleotides, the CDR3 is TGCAGCGTTGAAGCTCCGTTAGCGGGAGGGCAACAATACGAGCAGTACTTC. Translated, it gives CSVEAPLAGGQQYEQYF.

The chain combines TRBV7-9 with TRBJ1-5, with D possibly TRBD1 on 6 matching bases. Trimming stripped 1 base from V and 3 bases from J, with 10 bases between. The CDR3 runs to 15 residues. Germline values: CDR1 SEHNR, CDR2 FQNEAQ (reference sequence). In DNA, the CDR3 is TGTGCCAGCAGCTTAGGGACAGCTTACAATCAGCCCCAGCATTTT. Its translation: CASSLGTAYNQPQHF. Using reference TRBV7-9 and TRBJ1-5 for the parts outside the CDR3, the full variable domain is DTGVSQNPRHKITKRGQNVTFRCDPISEHNRLYWYRQTLGQGPEFLTYFQNEAQLEKSRLLSDRFSAERPKGSFSTLEIQRTEQGDSAMYLCASSLGTAYNQPQHFGDGTRLSIL.

CDR3 residues: CASSVAGGPGEQFF. In nucleotides, the CDR3 is TGCGCCAGCAGTGTAGCGGGAGGGCCGGGTGAGCAGTTCTTC. V is TRBV10-2 and J is TRBJ2-1, with 11 bases lining up with TRBD2. Unmatched junction bases numbered 5, after V lost 4 bases and J lost 9 bases. Germline V gene sequence: CDR1 WSHSY, CDR2 SAAADI. CDR3 length: 14 amino acids.

This chain uses TRBV20-1 with TRBJ2-1; 7 bases line up with TRBD1. The germline V gene encodes CDR1 DFQATT and CDR2 SNEGSKA (reference sequence). V shed 3 bases, J shed 8 bases, and the junction held 7 bases outside the gene matches. This CDR3 region has 13 residues. Written as DNA, the CDR3 is TGCAGTGCTAGTCGCCAGGGGGTCTATGAGCAGTTCTTC. The encoded protein is CSASRQGVYEQFF.

The rearrangement links TRBV7-2 to TRBJ1-5; TRBD1 matches at 11 bases. The germline V gene encodes CDR1 SGHTA and CDR2 FQGNSA. V shed 2 bases, J shed 3 bases, and the junction held 9 bases outside the gene matches. The CDR3 runs 18 residues. The CDR3: CASSLTRGTGGINQPQHF. The CDR3 nucleotides are TGTGCCAGCAGCTTAACACGGGGGACAGGGGGGATCAATCAGCCCCAGCATTTT.

The chain has TRBV7-8 and TRBJ2-1, with TRBD2 as a possible D gene (6 bases). Deletions cut 6 bases from V and 8 bases from J, with 23 bases between. The germline V gene encodes CDR1 SGHVS and CDR2 FQNEAQ. The CDR3 spans 16 residues. CDR3 bases: TGTGCCAGCAGTTTCACCCGGGACTCCCTTAGGGATGAGCAGTTCTTC. It encodes CASSFTRDSLRDEQFF. The full variable domain, its missing parts supplied by reference TRBV7-8 and TRBJ2-1, is GAGVSQSPRYKVAKRGQDVALRCDPISGHVSLFWYQQALGQGPEFLTYFQNEAQLDKSGLPSDRFFAERPEGSVSTLKIQRTQQEDSAVYLCASSFTRDSLRDEQFFGPGTRLTVL.

J is TRBJ1-2 and V is TRBV7-2; TRBD1 matches 11 bases. The germline V gene encodes CDR1 SGHTA and CDR2 FQGNSA. The CDR3 spans 14 residues. V dropped 2 bases and J dropped 7; count of bases not matched to a gene: 3. The DNA of the CDR3 is TGTGCCAGCAGCTTAACCGGGACAGGGGGTGGCTACACCTTC. Its translation: CASSLTGTGGGYTF.

The chain carries TRBV5-1 and TRBJ2-5; a possible D gene is TRBD2 (5 bases). CDR3 length: 15 residues. Germline V CDR1 and CDR2: SGHRS, YFSETQ. Between the trimmed V and J ends, which lost 3 bases and 9 bases, there was a span of 21 bases. The CDR3 is CASSSGGVTQEAQYF. CDR3 DNA: TGCGCCAGCAGCTCAGGAGGCGTGACCCAAGAAGCCCAGTACTTC.

V usage is TRBV6-5 and J usage is TRBJ2-7, with 7 bases aligning to TRBD1. After removal of 6 bases from V and 1 base from J, the junction contained 6 bases not matched to a gene. The CDR3 contains 14 residues. Germline CDR1 reads MNHEY; CDR2 reads SVGAGI. The chain's CDR3 is CASSTDRVSYEQYF. The CDR3 DNA sequence: TGTGCCAGCAGCACCGACAGGGTGTCCTACGAGCAGTACTTC.

This chain connects TRBV15 to TRBJ2-6; TRBD1 matches 7 bases. Germline loops: CDR1 LNHNV, CDR2 YYDKDF (reference sequence). Losses at the gene ends were 0 bases for V and 0 bases for J; bases not matched to a gene: 5. This CDR3 has 18 residues. The CDR3 DNA is TGTGCCACCAGCAGAGATCGGGACAGTGTCTCTGGGGCCAACGTCCTGACTTTC. Translation: CATSRDRDSVSGANVLTF.

This sequence joins TRBV2 and TRBJ1-1, with 7 bases identical to TRBD1. The germline V gene has CDR1 SNHLY and CDR2 FYNNEI. With 3 bases clipped from V and 7 bases from J, the junction kept 2 bases outside the gene matches. This CDR3 is 12 amino acids long. CDR3 sequence reads: CASSEDRFEAFF. CDR3 bases: TGTGCCAGCAGTGAGGACAGGTTTGAAGCTTTCTTT.

V gene TRBV11-3 combines with J gene TRBJ2-7; 13 bases are shared with TRBD2. The ends lost 3 bases at V and 1 base at J; junction bases unmatched: 15. The CDR3 sequence is 20 residues long. From germline, CDR1 is SGHNT and CDR2 YENEEA. The CDR3 DNA reads as TGTGCCAGCAGCTTGACTCCGGGACTAGCGGGACTTATCCGATCCTACGAGCAGTACTTC. Translated, it gives CASSLTPGLAGLIRSYEQYF.

J is TRBJ2-7 and V is TRBV5-4; tentatively, D is TRBD1 (6 bases). Germline V CDR1 and CDR2: SGHNT, YYREEE (reference sequence). This CDR3 region has 14 residues. V shed 0 bases and J shed 2 bases, with 9 bases lying between them. The CDR3 sequence: CASSLGDTTYEQYF. For the CDR3, the DNA is TGTGCCAGCAGCTTGGGGGACACCACCTACGAGCAGTACTTC.

The chain has TRBV5-1 and TRBJ2-3; 12 positions match TRBD2. Germline assignment: CDR1 SGHRS and CDR2 YFSETQ. V lost 0 bases and J lost 6; bases outside the gene matches: 5. The length of the CDR3 is 16 residues. The CDR3 reads CASSLETSGRWDTQYF. CDR3 nucleotides: TGCGCCAGCAGCTTGGAAACTAGCGGGAGGTGGGATACGCAGTATTTT.

The chain employs TRBV7-2 and TRBJ2-7; 9 bases map to TRBD1. Germline V gives CDR1 SGHTA, CDR2 FQGNSA. This CDR3 has 13 amino acids. Trimming at V came to 7 bases and at J to 1 base, leaving 2 bases not matched to a gene. In nucleotides, the CDR3 is TGTGCCAGCACCGGACAGGGGTCCTACGAGCAGTACTTC. It translates to CASTGQGSYEQYF.

DNA of the CDR3: TGTGCCAGCAGTGAAGCCTACCGGGGGAGCTCTGGAAACACCATATATTTT. Translated, it gives CASSEAYRGSSGNTIYF. This chain uses TRBV6-1 with TRBJ1-3, with a possible D match to TRBD1 (5 bases). Per the germline V gene, CDR1 is MNHNS and CDR2 is SASEGT. This CDR3 contains 17 residues. The V gene lost 0 bases and the J gene lost 0 bases, with 12 bases spanning the gap.

J is TRBJ2-1 and V is TRBV4-3, with TRBD2 identical over 7 bases. Germline loops: CDR1 LGHNA, CDR2 YSLEER. After removal of 5 bases from V and 8 bases from J, the junction contained 9 bases not matched to a gene. This CDR3 has 14 amino acids. CDR3 nucleotide sequence: TGCGCCAGCAGCAACGGACTGGGAGGGGATGAGCAGTTCTTC. Its translation is CASSNGLGGDEQFF.